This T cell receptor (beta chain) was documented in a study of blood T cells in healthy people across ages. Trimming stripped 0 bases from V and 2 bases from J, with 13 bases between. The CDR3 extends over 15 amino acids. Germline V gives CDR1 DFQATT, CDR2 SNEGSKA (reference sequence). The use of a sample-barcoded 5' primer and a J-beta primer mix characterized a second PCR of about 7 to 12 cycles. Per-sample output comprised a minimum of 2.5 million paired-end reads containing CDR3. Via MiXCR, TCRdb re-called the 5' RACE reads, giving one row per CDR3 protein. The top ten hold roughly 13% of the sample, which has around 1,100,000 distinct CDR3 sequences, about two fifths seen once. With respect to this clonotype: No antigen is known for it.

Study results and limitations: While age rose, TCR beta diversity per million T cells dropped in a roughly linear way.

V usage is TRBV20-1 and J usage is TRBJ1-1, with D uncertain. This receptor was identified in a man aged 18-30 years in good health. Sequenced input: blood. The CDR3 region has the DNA TGCAGTGCTAGAGATCCCCTAGTAGGAAACACTGAAGCTTTCTTT. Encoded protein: CSARDPLVGNTEAFF.